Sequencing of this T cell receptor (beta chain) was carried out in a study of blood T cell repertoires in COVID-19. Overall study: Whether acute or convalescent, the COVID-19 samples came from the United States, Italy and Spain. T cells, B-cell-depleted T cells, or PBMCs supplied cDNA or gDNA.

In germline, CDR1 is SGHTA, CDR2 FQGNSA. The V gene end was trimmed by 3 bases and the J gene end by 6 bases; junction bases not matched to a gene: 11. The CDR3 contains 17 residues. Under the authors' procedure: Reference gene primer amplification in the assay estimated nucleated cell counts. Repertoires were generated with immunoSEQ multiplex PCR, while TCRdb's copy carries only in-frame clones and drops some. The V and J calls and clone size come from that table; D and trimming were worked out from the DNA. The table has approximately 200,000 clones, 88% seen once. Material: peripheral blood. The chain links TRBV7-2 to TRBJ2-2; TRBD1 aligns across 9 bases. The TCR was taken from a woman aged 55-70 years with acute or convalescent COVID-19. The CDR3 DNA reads TGTGCCAGCAGCTTGGGGACAGGGTTCGGTCGAGCCGGGGAGCTGTTTTTT. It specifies CASSLGTGFGRAGELFF.